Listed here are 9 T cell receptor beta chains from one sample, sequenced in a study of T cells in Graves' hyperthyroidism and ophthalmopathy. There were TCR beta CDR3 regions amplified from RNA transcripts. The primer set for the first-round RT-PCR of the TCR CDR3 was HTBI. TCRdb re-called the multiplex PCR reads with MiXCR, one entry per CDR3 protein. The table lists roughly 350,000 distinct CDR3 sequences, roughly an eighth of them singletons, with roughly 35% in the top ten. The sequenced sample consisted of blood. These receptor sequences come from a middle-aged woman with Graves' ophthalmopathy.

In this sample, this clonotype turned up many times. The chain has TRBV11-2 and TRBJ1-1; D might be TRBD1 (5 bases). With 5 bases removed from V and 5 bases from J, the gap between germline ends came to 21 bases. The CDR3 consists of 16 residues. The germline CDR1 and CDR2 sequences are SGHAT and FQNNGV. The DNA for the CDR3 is TGTGCCAGCAGCACCAGGGTGGCAGTCGGTGGGACTGAAGCTTTCTTT. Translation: CASSTRVAVGGTEAFF.

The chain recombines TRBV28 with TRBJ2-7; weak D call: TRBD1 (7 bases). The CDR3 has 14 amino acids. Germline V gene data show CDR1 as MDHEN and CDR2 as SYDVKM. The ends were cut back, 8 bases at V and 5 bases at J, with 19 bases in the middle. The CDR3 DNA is TGTGCCAGCTCACCAGGGGGGCTCCCTGACGAGCAGTACTTC. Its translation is CASSPGGLPDEQYF. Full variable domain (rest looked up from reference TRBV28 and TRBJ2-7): DVKVTQSSRYLVKRTGEKVFLECVQDMDHENMFWYRQDPGLGLRLIYFSYDVKMKEKGDIPEGYSVSREKKERFSLILESASTNQTSMYLCASSPGGLPDEQYFGPGTRLTVT.

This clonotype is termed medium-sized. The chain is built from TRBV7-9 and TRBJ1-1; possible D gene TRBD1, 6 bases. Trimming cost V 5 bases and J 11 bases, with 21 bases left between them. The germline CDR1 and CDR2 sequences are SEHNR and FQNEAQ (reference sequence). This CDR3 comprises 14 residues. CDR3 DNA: TGTGCCAGCAGCCCGGACCTCGACAGGTTGAGGGCTTTCTTT. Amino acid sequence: CASSPDLDRLRAFF.

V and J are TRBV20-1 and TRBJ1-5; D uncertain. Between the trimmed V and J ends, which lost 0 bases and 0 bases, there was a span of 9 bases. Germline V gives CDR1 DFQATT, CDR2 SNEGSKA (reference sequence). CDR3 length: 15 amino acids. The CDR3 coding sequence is TGCAGTGCTAGAGACGAGACATATAGCAATCAGCCCCAGCATTTT. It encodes CSARDETYSNQPQHF.

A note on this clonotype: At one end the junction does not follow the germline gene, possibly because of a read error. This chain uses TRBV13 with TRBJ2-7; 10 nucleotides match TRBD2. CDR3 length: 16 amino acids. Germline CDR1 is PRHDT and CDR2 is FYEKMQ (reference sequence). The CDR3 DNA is TGTGCCAGCAGCTCCTACTGTGGGACTAGCGACTACGAGCAGCACTTC. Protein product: CASSSYCGTSDYEQHF.

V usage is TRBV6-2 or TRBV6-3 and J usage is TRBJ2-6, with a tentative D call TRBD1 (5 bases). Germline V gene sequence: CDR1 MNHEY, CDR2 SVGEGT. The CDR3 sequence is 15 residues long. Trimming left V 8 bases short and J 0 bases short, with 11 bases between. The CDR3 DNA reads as TGTGCCAGCGGAGACAGTCTCTCTGGGGCCAACGTCCTGACTTTC. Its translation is CASGDSLSGANVLTF.

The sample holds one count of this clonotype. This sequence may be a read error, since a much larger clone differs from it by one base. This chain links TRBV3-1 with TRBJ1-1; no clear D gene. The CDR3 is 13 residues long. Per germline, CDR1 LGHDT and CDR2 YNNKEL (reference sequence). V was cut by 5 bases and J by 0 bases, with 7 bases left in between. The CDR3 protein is CASSFDLNTEAFF. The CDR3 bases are TGTGCCAGCAGCTTTGACCTGAACACTGAAGCTTTCTTT.

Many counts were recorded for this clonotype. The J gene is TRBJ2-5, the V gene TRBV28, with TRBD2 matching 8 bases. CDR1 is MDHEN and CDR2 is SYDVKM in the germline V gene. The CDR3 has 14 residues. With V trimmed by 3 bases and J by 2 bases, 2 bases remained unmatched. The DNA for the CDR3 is TGTGCCAGCAGTTTTACGGGAGGGCAAGAGACCCAGTACTTC. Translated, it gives CASSFTGGQETQYF.

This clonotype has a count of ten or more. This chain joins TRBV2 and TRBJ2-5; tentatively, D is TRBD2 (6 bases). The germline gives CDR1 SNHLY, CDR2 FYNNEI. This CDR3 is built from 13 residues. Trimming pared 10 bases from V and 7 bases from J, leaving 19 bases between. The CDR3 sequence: CAIRRDSWGTQYF. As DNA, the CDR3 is TGTGCCATCCGGCGGGATTCCTGGGGGACCCAGTACTTC.